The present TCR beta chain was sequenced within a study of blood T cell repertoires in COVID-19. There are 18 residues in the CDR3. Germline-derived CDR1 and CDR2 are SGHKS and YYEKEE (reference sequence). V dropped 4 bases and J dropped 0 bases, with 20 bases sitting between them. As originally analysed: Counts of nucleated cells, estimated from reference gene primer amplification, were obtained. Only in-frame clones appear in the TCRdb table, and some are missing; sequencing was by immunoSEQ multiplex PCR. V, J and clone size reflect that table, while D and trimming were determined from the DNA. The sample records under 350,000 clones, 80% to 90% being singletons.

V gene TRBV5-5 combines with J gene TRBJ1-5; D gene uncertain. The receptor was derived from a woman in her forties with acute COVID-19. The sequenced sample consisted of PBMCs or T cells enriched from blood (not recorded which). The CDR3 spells CASSLFRNKDFSNQPQHF. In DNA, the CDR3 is TGTGCCAGCAGCCTTTTCAGGAATAAAGATTTTAGCAATCAGCCCCAGCATTTT.